The present T cell receptor beta chain was sequenced within a study of graft-versus-host responses after intestinal transplantation. Across the study: Anti-thymocyte globulin served as induction for all recipients, who then took tacrolimus and steroids for three to four years. Points from the study as a whole: The recipient marrow held GvH clones, and some of them showed up first in ileum or blood. Those patients showing graft-donor T cell macrochimerism displayed high graft-versus-host to host-versus-graft clonal ratios in allografts. Declines in HvG clones occurring early post-transplant were associated with peak circulating GvH clone levels.

Germline V lookup: CDR1 SGHRS, CDR2 YFSETQ. The CDR3 runs 15 residues. The J segment lost 0 bases and the V segment lost 4 bases, leaving 3 bases of the junction unmatched. The repertoire was sequenced with immunoSEQ multiplex PCR; TCRdb's copy has only in-frame clones and lacks some. The data hold tens of thousands of clones, with roughly 94% observed a single time. Points on this clone: Its antigen is still unknown.

Sequences were derived from unstimulated CD8+ T cells sorted from spleen or lymph node cells, sampled before intestinal transplant. The clonotype originates from a human donor who received an intestinal transplant. This chain uses TRBV5-1 with TRBJ2-1; 8 bases map to TRBD1. CDR3 in amino acids: CASSAGTGSYNEQFF. CDR3 bases: TGCGCCAGCAGCGCCGGGACAGGCTCCTACAATGAGCAGTTCTTC.